These 12 T cell receptor beta chains came from one sample sequenced in a study of T cells in Graves' hyperthyroidism and ophthalmopathy (dated by TCRdb to between 2018 and 2021). Libraries were constructed by multiplex PCR. Sequencing was carried out with an Illumina HiSeq 2000. TCR beta CDR3 regions were amplified from RNA transcripts. A first-round RT-PCR of the TCR CDR3 used the HTBI primer set with the Qiagen OneStep RT-PCR kit. The public reads were reprocessed in TCRdb via fastp at Q25 and MiXCR, keeping in-frame beta chains. A single entry per CDR3 protein holds the most common genes and DNA from its merged rows. The sample table holds 340,000 or so distinct CDR3 sequences, of which roughly 23% were seen once. Jointly, the top ten make up 50% of the sample. The source material was blood. These receptors were obtained from a woman in her fifties or sixties with Graves' hyperthyroidism.

The table lists this clonotype with many counts. This sequence joins TRBV2 and TRBJ2-7; TRBD1 aligns across 9 bases. The CDR3 sequence is 14 residues long. Looked up from germline, CDR1 is SNHLY and CDR2 is FYNNEI. The junction had 5 bases not matched to a gene; V was cut back by 4 bases and J by 4 bases. The CDR3 DNA sequence: TGTGCCAGCAGTGTATGGACAGGGGAATACGAGCAGTACTTC. Translation: CASSVWTGEYEQYF.

This clonotype was seen many times. The V gene is TRBV11-2, the J gene TRBJ2-4; 9 nucleotides agree with TRBD1. The germline gives CDR1 SGHAT, CDR2 FQNNGV. CDR3 size: 14 residues. V lost 2 bases, J lost 9 bases, and 5 bases stayed unmatched. The CDR3 is CASSLNRGPSIQYF. The CDR3 nucleotides are TGTGCCAGCAGCTTAAACAGGGGGCCTTCCATTCAGTACTTC. Full variable domain (outside the CDR3, taken from reference TRBV11-2 and TRBJ2-4): EAGVAQSPRYKIIEKRQSVAFWCNPISGHATLYWYQQILGQGPKLLIQFQNNGVVDDSQLPKDRFSAERLKGVDSTLKIQPAKLEDSAVYLCASSLNRGPSIQYFGAGTRLSVL.

This clonotype has a count of ten or more. The V gene is TRBV5-1, the J gene TRBJ2-2, with TRBD1 as a possible D gene (6 bases). V shed 0 bases and J shed 5 bases, with 11 bases lying between them. Germline CDR1 reads SGHRS; CDR2 reads YFSETQ. This CDR3 has 15 amino acids. CDR3 DNA: TGCGCCAGCAGCTTGGCCAGGGGTGGAACCGGGGAGCTGTTTTTT. This translates into CASSLARGGTGELFF.

This clonotype has at least ten counts. The chain couples TRBV3-1 to TRBJ2-1, with 8 nucleotides matching TRBD2. Germline-derived CDR1 and CDR2 are LGHDT and YNNKEL (reference sequence). CDR3 size: 15 residues. V lost 1 base, J lost 7 bases, and 6 bases stayed unmatched. CDR3: CASSQVSGRSNEQFF. The CDR3 region has the DNA TGTGCCAGCAGCCAAGTGAGCGGGAGATCGAATGAGCAGTTCTTC.

In this sample, this clonotype turned up many times. The rearrangement joins TRBV5-1 to TRBJ2-3; 7 positions match TRBD1. Germline-derived CDR1 and CDR2 are SGHRS and YFSETQ. The V segment lost 4 bases and the J segment 5 bases; nucleotides outside the gene matches: 7. This CDR3 is built from 14 residues. The CDR3 DNA follows: TGCGCCAGCAGCCATGGGACAGATCGAGATACGCAGTATTTT. Translated: CASSHGTDRDTQYF.

Details on this clonotype: The junction and the germline gene differ at one end; a read error may be behind it. The V and J genes are TRBV7-7 and TRBJ2-2; 7 nucleotides line up with TRBD1. CDR3 length equals 17 residues. The germline V gene has CDR1 SSHAT and CDR2 FNYEAQ (reference sequence). The CDR3 spells CASSLDPGQLSTGELFF. DNA for the CDR3: TGTGCTAGCAGCTTAGACCCGGGACAGTTGAGCACCGGGGAGCTGTTTTTT.

The chain is built from TRBV9 and TRBJ1-4; 9 bases match TRBD1. CDR1 is SGDLS, CDR2 YYNGEE, per germline. There are 14 residues in the CDR3. The V segment lost 4 bases and the J segment 7 bases; nucleotides outside the gene matches: 5. In nucleotides, the CDR3 is TGTGCCAGCAGCCTCGGGACAGGGAGTGAAAAACTGTTTTTT. This codes for CASSLGTGSEKLFF.

There are many counts of this clonotype. The chain uses TRBV10-2 and TRBJ2-1, with D possibly matching TRBD2 (6 bases). The length of the CDR3 is 15 residues. Germline V gene data show CDR1 as WSHSY and CDR2 as SAAADI. With 5 bases removed from V and 0 bases from J, the gap between germline ends came to 11 bases. CDR3 loop: CASSSDGSSYNEQFF. CDR3 nucleotides: TGCGCCAGCAGTTCCGACGGGAGCTCCTACAATGAGCAGTTCTTC.

The CDR3 reads CASSSAGAGETQYF. The DNA for the CDR3 is TGTGCCAGCAGTTCCGCGGGTGCAGGAGAGACCCAGTACTTC. The rearrangement uses TRBV2 and TRBJ2-5, with D perhaps TRBD2 (5 bases). The germline V gene has CDR1 SNHLY and CDR2 FYNNEI. CDR3 length: 14 residues. The V gene lost 5 bases and the J gene lost 4 bases, with 14 bases spanning the gap.

The chain couples TRBV27 to TRBJ1-5; D call uncertain. Germline V gene lookup returns CDR1 MNHEY and CDR2 SMNVEV (reference sequence). The CDR3 is made up of 11 amino acids. The V end lost 8 bases, the J end lost 7 bases, and 9 bases lay between the germline ends. This CDR3 reads CASGNWQPQHF. For the CDR3, the DNA is TGTGCCAGCGGTAATTGGCAGCCCCAGCATTTT.

This clonotype was seen a handful of times. V gene TRBV30 combines with J gene TRBJ2-2; the D gene is possibly TRBD1 (6 bases). With 2 bases removed from V and 0 bases from J, the gap between germline ends came to 10 bases. Looked up from germline, CDR1 is GTSNPN and CDR2 is SVGIG (reference sequence). This CDR3 is 15 amino acids long. The CDR3 DNA is TGTGCCTGGAGTCCCGGGACACCGAACACCGGGGAGCTGTTTTTT. The encoded protein is CAWSPGTPNTGELFF.

This clonotype has a count of ten or more. The chain combines TRBV27 with TRBJ2-7, with D possibly TRBD1 on 6 matching bases. Trimming removed 2 bases from V and 6 bases from J, with 8 bases in between. The length of the CDR3 is 12 residues. Germline V CDR1 and CDR2: MNHEY, SMNVEV (reference sequence). The CDR3 protein is CASSLRGGEQYF. CDR3 sequence (DNA): TGTGCCAGCAGTTTAAGAGGGGGCGAGCAGTACTTC.